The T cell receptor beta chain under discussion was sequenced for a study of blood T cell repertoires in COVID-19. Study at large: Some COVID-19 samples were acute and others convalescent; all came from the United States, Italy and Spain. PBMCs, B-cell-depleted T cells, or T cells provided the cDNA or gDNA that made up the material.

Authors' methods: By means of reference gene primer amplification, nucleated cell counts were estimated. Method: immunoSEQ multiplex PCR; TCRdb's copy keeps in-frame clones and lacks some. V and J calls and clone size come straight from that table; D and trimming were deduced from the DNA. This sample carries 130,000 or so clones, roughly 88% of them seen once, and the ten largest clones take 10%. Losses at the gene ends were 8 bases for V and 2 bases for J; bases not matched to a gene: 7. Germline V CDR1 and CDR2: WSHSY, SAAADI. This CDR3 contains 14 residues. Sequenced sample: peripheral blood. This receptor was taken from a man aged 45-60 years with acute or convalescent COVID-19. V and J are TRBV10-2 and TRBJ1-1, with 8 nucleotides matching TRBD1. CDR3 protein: CASGRQGPNTEAFF. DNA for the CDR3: TGCGCCAGCGGGAGACAGGGGCCTAACACTGAAGCTTTCTTT.